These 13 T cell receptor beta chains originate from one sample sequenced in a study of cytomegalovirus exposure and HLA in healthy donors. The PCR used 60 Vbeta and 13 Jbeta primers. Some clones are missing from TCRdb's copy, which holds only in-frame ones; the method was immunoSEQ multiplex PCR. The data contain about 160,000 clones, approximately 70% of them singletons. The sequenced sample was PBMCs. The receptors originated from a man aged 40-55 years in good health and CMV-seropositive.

The CDR3 loop is CASSIQGPGNEQYF. CDR3 coding DNA: TGTGCCAGTAGTATCCAGGGTCCAGGCAACGAGCAGTACTTC. This chain joins TRBV19 and TRBJ2-7; D may be TRBD1 (5 bases). Germline V gene data show CDR1 as LNHDA and CDR2 as SQIVND (reference sequence). The CDR3 contains 14 residues. V was cut by 3 bases and J by 5 bases, with 14 bases left in between.

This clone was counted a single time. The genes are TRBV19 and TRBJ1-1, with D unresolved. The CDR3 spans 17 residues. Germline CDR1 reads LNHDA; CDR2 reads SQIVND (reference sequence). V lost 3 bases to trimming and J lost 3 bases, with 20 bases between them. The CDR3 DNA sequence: TGTGCCAGTAGTATCGACTGGACTACACTGGAGGACACTGAAGCTTTCTTT. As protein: CASSIDWTTLEDTEAFF.

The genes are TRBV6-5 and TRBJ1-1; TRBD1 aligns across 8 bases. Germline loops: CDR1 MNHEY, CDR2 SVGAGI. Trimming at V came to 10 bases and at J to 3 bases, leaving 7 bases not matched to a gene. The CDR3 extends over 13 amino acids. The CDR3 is CATRSTGDTEAFF. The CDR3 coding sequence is TGTGCCACCCGCTCGACAGGGGACACTGAAGCTTTCTTT.

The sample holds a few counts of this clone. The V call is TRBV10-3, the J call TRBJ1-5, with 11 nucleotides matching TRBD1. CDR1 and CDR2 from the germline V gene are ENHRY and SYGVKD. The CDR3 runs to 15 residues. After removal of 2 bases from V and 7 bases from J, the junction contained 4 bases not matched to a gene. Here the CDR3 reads CAISEVRTGGQPQHF. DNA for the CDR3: TGTGCCATCAGTGAGGTTAGGACAGGGGGCCAGCCCCAGCATTTT.

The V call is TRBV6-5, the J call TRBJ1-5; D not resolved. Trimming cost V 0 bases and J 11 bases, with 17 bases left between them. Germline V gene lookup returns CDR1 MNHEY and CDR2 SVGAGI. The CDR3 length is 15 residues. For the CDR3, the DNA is TGTGCCAGCAGTTACTCGAGATCGAGGCCATGGGCCCAGCATTTT. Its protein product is CASSYSRSRPWAQHF.

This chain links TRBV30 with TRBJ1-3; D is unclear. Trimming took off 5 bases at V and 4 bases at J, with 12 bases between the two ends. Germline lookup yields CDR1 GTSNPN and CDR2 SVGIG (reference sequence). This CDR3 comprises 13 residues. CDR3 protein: CAWRGLGGNTIYF. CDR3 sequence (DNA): TGTGCCTGGCGGGGATTGGGCGGAAACACCATATATTTT.

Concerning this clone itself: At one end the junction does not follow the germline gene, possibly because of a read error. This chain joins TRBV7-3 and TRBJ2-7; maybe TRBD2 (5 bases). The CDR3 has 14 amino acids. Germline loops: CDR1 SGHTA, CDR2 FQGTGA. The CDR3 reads CASSSPFFLPDYSF. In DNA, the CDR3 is TGTGCCAGCAGCTCCCCCTTCTTCTTACCAGACTACTCCTTC.

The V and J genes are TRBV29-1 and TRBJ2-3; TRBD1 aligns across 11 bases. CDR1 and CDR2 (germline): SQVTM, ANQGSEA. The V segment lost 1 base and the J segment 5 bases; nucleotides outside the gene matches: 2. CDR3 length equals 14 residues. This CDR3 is CSVEGGQGVDTQYF. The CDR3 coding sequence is TGCAGCGTTGAAGGGGGACAGGGGGTAGATACGCAGTATTTT.

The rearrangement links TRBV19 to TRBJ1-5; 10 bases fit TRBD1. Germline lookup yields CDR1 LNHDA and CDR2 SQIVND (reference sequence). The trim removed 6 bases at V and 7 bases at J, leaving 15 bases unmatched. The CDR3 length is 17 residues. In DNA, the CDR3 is TGTGCCAGTAGGAATTGGACAGGGGGAATGGGAAAACAGCCCCAGCATTTT. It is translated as CASRNWTGGMGKQPQHF.

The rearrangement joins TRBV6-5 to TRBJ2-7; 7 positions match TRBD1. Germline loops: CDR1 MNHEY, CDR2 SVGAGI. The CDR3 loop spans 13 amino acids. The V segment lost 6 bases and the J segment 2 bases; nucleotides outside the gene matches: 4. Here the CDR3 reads CASSQGTAYEQYF. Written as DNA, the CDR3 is TGTGCCAGCAGCCAGGGGACAGCCTACGAGCAGTACTTC.

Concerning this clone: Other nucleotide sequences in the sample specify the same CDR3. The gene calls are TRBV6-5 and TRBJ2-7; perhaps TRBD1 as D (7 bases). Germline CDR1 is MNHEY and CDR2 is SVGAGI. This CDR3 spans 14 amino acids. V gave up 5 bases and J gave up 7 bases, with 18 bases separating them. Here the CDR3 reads CASSLTGIGREQYF. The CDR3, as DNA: TGTGCCAGCAGTCTGACAGGGATCGGGAGAGAGCAGTACTTC.

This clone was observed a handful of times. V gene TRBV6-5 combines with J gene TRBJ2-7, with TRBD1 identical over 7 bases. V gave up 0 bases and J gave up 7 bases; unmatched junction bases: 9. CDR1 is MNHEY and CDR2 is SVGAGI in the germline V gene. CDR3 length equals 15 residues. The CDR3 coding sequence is TGTGCCAGCAGTTACTCGAACAGGGGTATGGGGGAGCAGTACTTC. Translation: CASSYSNRGMGEQYF.

The DNA for the CDR3 is TGTGCCAGCAGCCGAGGACTAGCGGGAAACACCGGGGAGCTGTTTTTT. Protein: CASSRGLAGNTGELFF. The V call is TRBV4-2, the J call TRBJ2-2, with 12 bases that match TRBD2. This CDR3 contains 16 residues. Germline loops: CDR1 LGHNA, CDR2 YNFKEQ. V shed 4 bases, J shed 2 bases, and the junction held 2 bases outside the gene matches.